The 11 T cell receptor beta chains presented below share a single source sample, sequenced in a study of CD4 and CD8 cells across lung adenocarcinoma regions. TCRdb re-analysed the PCR reads in MiXCR, keeping a single row per CDR3 protein. The data show about 11,000 distinct CDR3 sequences, with approximately 58% seen just once and about 88% held by the top ten. Sequenced sample: CD8+ T cells from the margin of a lung tumor. These receptors originate from a male donor with lung adenocarcinoma. The CD4 and CD8 labels of this study may be unreliable.

The chain joins TRBV6-1 to TRBJ2-4; 7 positions match TRBD2. This CDR3 has 16 residues. J was trimmed by 13 bases and V by 6 bases; bases with no gene match: 21. Germline-derived CDR1 and CDR2 are MNHNS and SASEGT. The CDR3 DNA is TGTGCCAGCAGAGCCTCGGGGGGACGAGCCAAAAACACGCAGTACTTC. Its protein product is CASRASGGRAKNTQYF.

J is TRBJ1-3 and V is TRBV27; 7 nucleotides line up with TRBD1. CDR3 size: 13 residues. Germline assignment: CDR1 MNHEY and CDR2 SMNVEV (reference sequence). With V trimmed by 6 bases and J by 7 bases, 6 bases remained unmatched. CDR3 nucleotide sequence: TGTGCCAGCAGGAGACAGGGAGGGAACACCATATATTTT. Protein sequence: CASRRQGGNTIYF.

There are a few counts of this clonotype. The chain uses TRBV6-1 and TRBJ2-2, with 12 nucleotides matching TRBD2. The CDR3 contains 16 residues. Trimming at V came to 2 bases and at J to 10 bases, leaving 8 bases not matched to a gene. From germline, CDR1 is MNHNS and CDR2 SASEGT. The CDR3 nucleotides are TGTGCCAGCAGTGAAACGTGGACTAGCGGGACCAAGGAGCTGTTTTTT. Its translation is CASSETWTSGTKELFF.

The V call is TRBV27, the J call TRBJ2-5; 12 bases fit TRBD2. The CDR3 extends over 19 amino acids. J lost 5 bases, V lost 4 bases, and 17 bases had no gene match. Germline values: CDR1 MNHEY, CDR2 SMNVEV (reference sequence). The CDR3 protein is CASSSRVSSGRGDPETQYF. CDR3 DNA: TGTGCCAGCAGTTCCCGCGTGTCTAGCGGGAGGGGAGACCCGGAGACCCAGTACTTC.

This clonotype was found a few times. The J gene is TRBJ2-1, the V gene TRBV5-5, with D hard to call. Germline V gene sequence: CDR1 SGHKS, CDR2 YYEKEE (reference sequence). The CDR3 extends over 14 amino acids. The V end was cut by 0 bases, the J end by 0 bases, with 4 bases between. The CDR3 loop reads CASSLAGSYNEQFF. The DNA of the CDR3 is TGTGCCAGCAGCTTGGCAGGCTCCTACAATGAGCAGTTCTTC.

A few counts support this clonotype. The chain is built from TRBV6-1 and TRBJ1-5; 9 bases are a match to TRBD1. The CDR3 is 14 residues long. J was trimmed by 6 bases and V by 6 bases; bases with no gene match: 6. Germline V CDR1 and CDR2: MNHNS, SASEGT. The CDR3 DNA follows: TGTGCCAGCAGAAGGACAGGGGATGGTCAGCCCCAGCATTTT. This translates into CASRRTGDGQPQHF.

A remark on this clonotype: The junction shows a germline mismatch at one end, possibly a read error. The chain links TRBV10-1 to TRBJ2-4; weak D call: TRBD2 (6 bases). Germline-derived CDR1 and CDR2 are WNHNN and SYGVQD (reference sequence). This CDR3 is built from 14 residues. The CDR3 protein is CRGTGSGAENMQYF. CDR3 DNA: TGCCGCGGCACGGGGTCGGGAGCCGAAAACATGCAGTATTTC.

The J gene is TRBJ2-3, the V gene TRBV7-6; D ambiguous. In germline, CDR1 is SGHVS, CDR2 FNYEAQ. Deletions cut 5 bases from V and 6 bases from J, with 15 bases between. This CDR3 has 14 residues. CDR3 nucleotides: TGTGCCAGCAGCCCCTTAGGCGGTCCGGATACGCAGTATTTT. Amino acid sequence: CASSPLGGPDTQYF.

The chain recombines TRBV14 with TRBJ2-2; TRBD2 matches at 9 bases. Per germline, CDR1 SGHDN and CDR2 FVKESK. This CDR3 is 19 amino acids long. J lost 1 base, V lost 4 bases, and 13 bases had no gene match. This chain's CDR3 is CASSPKRPGLAVNTGELFF. The CDR3 nucleotides read TGTGCCAGCAGCCCGAAGAGACCGGGACTAGCCGTGAACACCGGGGAGCTGTTTTTT.

This rearrangement joins TRBV6-1 to TRBJ1-2; 8 bases are a match to TRBD1. Germline trimming cut 2 bases from V and 4 bases from J; bases unmatched to any gene: 12. The CDR3 contains 17 residues. Germline V gene lookup returns CDR1 MNHNS and CDR2 SASEGT. CDR3 amino acids: CASSERAGGASFYGYTF. Written as DNA, the CDR3 is TGTGCCAGCAGTGAAAGGGCAGGGGGCGCGAGTTTCTATGGCTACACCTTC.

The V call is TRBV9, the J call TRBJ2-1; 9 positions match TRBD2. The CDR3 is 17 amino acids. Germline CDR1 reads SGDLS; CDR2 reads YYNGEE. The ends lost 0 bases at V and 5 bases at J; junction bases unmatched: 9. DNA for the CDR3: TGTGCCAGCAGCGTAGACCCAGCGGGAGGTATTAACAATGAGCAGTTCTTC. Amino acid sequence: CASSVDPAGGINNEQFF.